The present entry profiles one T cell receptor (beta chain) with its context. The antigen is not known. Germline V gene lookup returns CDR1 LGHNA and CDR2 YNFKEQ. Trimming at V came to 4 bases and at J to 7 bases, leaving 10 bases not matched to a gene. The CDR3 covers 15 residues. The sample comes from a study of cytomegalovirus exposure and HLA in healthy donors. Primers: 60 Vbeta forward and 13 Jbeta reverse. The protocol was immunoSEQ multiplex PCR, while the TCRdb copy is restricted to in-frame clones and leaves out a portion. The repertoire table contains under 90,000 clones. Findings and caveats of the study: Later analysis showed TCR association rates varying by HLA locus, highest for DRB1 and lowest for HLA-C. Fewer N-insertions (relative to the roughly 670-donor mean) were reportedly seen in an Asian-associated ancestry cluster in a later analysis. Another analysis was done later, and it associated roughly 15,000 TCR beta sequences with HLA alleles at 0.05 false discovery rate. The listing of 150 to 200 TCR beta chains classed them as cytomegalovirus-associated.

The source of this sequence is a man over 45 in good health and CMV-seropositive. Sequences were obtained from PBMCs. The chain joins TRBV4-2 to TRBJ1-5; 7 nucleotides agree with TRBD1. CDR3 region: CASSRDGGQLQPQHF. CDR3 DNA: TGTGCCAGCAGCCGAGACGGGGGACAGTTGCAGCCCCAGCATTTT.